One sample yielded the 16 T cell receptor beta chains listed below, sequenced in a study of shared clonotypes between healthy human individuals. Generated by immunoSEQ multiplex PCR, the TCRdb table keeps only in-frame clones and is missing some. This sample has roughly 680,000 clones, with 55% to 80% found just once. The specimen sequenced was memory CD4+ T cells sorted from blood. Subset given: CD45RA-negative fraction. The receptors were sampled from a woman in her twenties or thirties in good health.

This clone was counted ten times or more. CDR3 bases: TGTGCCAGCAGTTATGGACTCTATAGCAATCAGCCCCAGCATTTT. As protein: CASSYGLYSNQPQHF. The chain uses TRBV28 and TRBJ1-5, with D hard to call. CDR1 MDHEN and CDR2 SYDVKM come from the germline V gene. The CDR3 spans 15 residues. Between the trimmed V and J ends, which lost 4 bases and 0 bases, there was a span of 10 bases. The variable domain in full, with the rest retrieved from reference TRBV28 and TRBJ1-5, is DVKVTQSSRYLVKRTGEKVFLECVQDMDHENMFWYRQDPGLGLRLIYFSYDVKMKEKGDIPEGYSVSREKKERFSLILESASTNQTSMYLCASSYGLYSNQPQHFGDGTRLSIL.

A word on this clone: This sample also contains other DNA sequences that code for the same CDR3. V gene TRBV18 combines with J gene TRBJ2-1, with 8 nucleotides matching TRBD1. The CDR3 consists of 13 residues. The V segment lost 3 bases and the J segment 5 bases; nucleotides outside the gene matches: 0. Germline lookup yields CDR1 KGHSH and CDR2 LQKENI. The CDR3 sequence: CASSPGQDNEQFF. CDR3 in DNA: TGTGCCAGCTCACCGGGACAGGACAATGAGCAGTTCTTC.

This sequence joins TRBV7-9 and TRBJ2-3; 7 positions match TRBD1. The V gene's germline CDR1 is SEHNR and CDR2 FQNEAQ (reference sequence). The CDR3 consists of 15 residues. V was pared by 3 bases and J by 5 bases, with 8 bases of the junction left unmatched. The CDR3 loop reads CASSFAAGGRDTQYF. As DNA, the CDR3 is TGTGCCAGCAGCTTCGCGGCAGGGGGTAGAGATACGCAGTATTTT. Together with reference TRBV7-9 and TRBJ2-3, the CDR3 gives the full variable domain: DTGVSQNPRHKITKRGQNVTFRCDPISEHNRLYWYRQTLGQGPEFLTYFQNEAQLEKSRLLSDRFSAERPKGSFSTLEIQRTEQGDSAMYLCASSFAAGGRDTQYFGPGTRLTVL.

This rearrangement joins TRBV18 to TRBJ2-5, with TRBD1 as a possible D gene (6 bases). Trimming shortened V by 1 base and J by 2 bases, and 11 bases separated the two germline ends. Germline CDR1 and CDR2: KGHSH and LQKENI. The CDR3 extends over 15 amino acids. In DNA form, the CDR3 reads TGTGCCAGCTCACCACGTCGGACAGATCAAGAGACCCAGTACTTC. Its translation is CASSPRRTDQETQYF.

A word on this clone: At one boundary the junction diverges from the germline segment, which might be a read error. In DNA, the CDR3 is TGTGCCAGCAGCCAGCTACCGGGACAGGGGGGAGACTTC. It yields the protein CASSQLPGQGGDF. The gene calls are TRBV5-4 and TRBJ2-4; 11 bases agree with TRBD1. CDR3 size: 13 residues. Germline CDR1 reads SGHNT; CDR2 reads YYREEE (reference sequence).

The CDR3 region is CASSDSGGPSYEQYF. CDR3 coding DNA: TGTGCCAGCAGCGATAGCGGGGGCCCCTCCTACGAGCAGTACTTC. The chain has TRBV11-2 and TRBJ2-7, with 9 bases that match TRBD2. V was pared by 5 bases and J by 0 bases, with 5 bases of the junction left unmatched. Germline lookup yields CDR1 SGHAT and CDR2 FQNNGV. The length of the CDR3 is 15 residues.

The rearrangement uses TRBV10-3 and TRBJ1-1; no clear D. The CDR3 has 13 amino acids. V was shortened by 2 bases and J by 7 bases, with 11 bases between the two germline ends. The germline gives CDR1 ENHRY, CDR2 SYGVKD. The DNA for the CDR3 is TGTGCCATCAGTGAGAGACCCTCGGATGAAGCTTTCTTT. Protein: CAISERPSDEAFF.

The sample holds a few counts of this clone. J is TRBJ2-3 and V is TRBV30, with D possibly TRBD2 on 6 matching bases. Germline V lookup: CDR1 GTSNPN, CDR2 SVGIG (reference sequence). This CDR3 has 14 residues. The germline V and J ends were trimmed by 5 bases and 2 bases, with 14 bases remaining between them. In DNA, the CDR3 is TGTGCCTGGCGGCCTGGGAGGACCACAGATACGCAGTATTTT. It codes for CAWRPGRTTDTQYF.

The gene calls are TRBV19 and TRBJ2-6; 7 nucleotides agree with TRBD1. The CDR3 sequence is 17 residues long. CDR1 and CDR2 (germline): LNHDA, SQIVND (reference sequence). J lost 1 base, V lost 4 bases, and 7 bases had no gene match. In DNA form, the CDR3 reads TGTGCCAGTAGTAATAGACAGGGTTCGTCTGGGGCCAACGTCCTGACTTTC. This translates into CASSNRQGSSGANVLTF.

This clone has at least ten counts. The V and J genes are TRBV7-9 and TRBJ2-5; TRBD2 aligns across 7 bases. The CDR3 spans 15 residues. Germline values: CDR1 SEHNR, CDR2 FQNEAQ (reference sequence). The ends lost 5 bases at V and 9 bases at J; junction bases unmatched: 15. The CDR3 reads CASSHGGSQGAAQYF. CDR3 nucleotides: TGTGCCAGCAGCCACGGGGGGTCCCAAGGGGCAGCCCAGTACTTC. Combining the CDR3 with reference TRBV7-9 and TRBJ2-5 gives the whole variable domain DTGVSQNPRHKITKRGQNVTFRCDPISEHNRLYWYRQTLGQGPEFLTYFQNEAQLEKSRLLSDRFSAERPKGSFSTLEIQRTEQGDSAMYLCASSHGGSQGAAQYFGPGTRLLVL.

This clone was seen a few times. The sample contains more than one DNA sequence encoding this CDR3. DNA for the CDR3: TGTGCCAGCTCACCCGGGACTAGCGGGAGAGGCGATGAGCAGTTCTTC. Translation: CASSPGTSGRGDEQFF. This rearrangement joins TRBV18 to TRBJ2-1; 14 nucleotides match TRBD2. Germline-derived CDR1 and CDR2 are KGHSH and LQKENI. Trimming cost V 3 bases and J 8 bases; bases outside gene matches: 6. The CDR3 has 16 amino acids.

Comment on this clone: This sample also contains other DNA sequences that code for the same CDR3. The rearrangement uses TRBV9 and TRBJ1-2; possible D gene TRBD1, 6 bases. The V end lost 2 bases, the J end lost 1 base, and 9 bases lay between the germline ends. The germline gives CDR1 SGDLS, CDR2 YYNGEE. The CDR3 spans 14 residues. The CDR3 spells CASSVAGVNYGYTF. The CDR3 DNA reads TGTGCCAGCAGCGTGGCAGGGGTTAACTATGGCTACACCTTC.

The chain recombines TRBV10-3 with TRBJ2-1, with 12 nucleotides matching TRBD2. The germline V gene encodes CDR1 ENHRY and CDR2 SYGVKD. With 6 bases clipped from V and 8 bases from J, the junction kept 8 bases outside the gene matches. The CDR3 has 15 residues. In DNA form, the CDR3 reads TGTGCCATCAGACAACTAGCGGGAGGTGGAGATGAGCAGTTCTTC. Encoded protein: CAIRQLAGGGDEQFF.

The chain employs TRBV19 and TRBJ1-5; D may be TRBD1 (5 bases). V shed 3 bases and J shed 5 bases, with 14 bases lying between them. In germline, CDR1 is LNHDA, CDR2 SQIVND (reference sequence). The CDR3 runs 15 residues. Here the CDR3 reads CASSIRFQGHQPQHF. The CDR3 bases are TGTGCCAGTAGTATTAGGTTCCAGGGACATCAGCCCCAGCATTTT. Together with reference TRBV19 and TRBJ1-5, the CDR3 gives the full variable domain: DGGITQSPKYLFRKEGQNVTLSCEQNLNHDAMYWYRQDPGQGLRLIYYSQIVNDFQKGDIAEGYSVSREKKESFPLTVTSAQKNPTAFYLCASSIRFQGHQPQHFGDGTRLSIL.

Points on this clone: Different DNA sequences within this sample yield the same CDR3. V is TRBV28 and J is TRBJ1-5; no clear D gene. The V gene's germline CDR1 is MDHEN and CDR2 SYDVKM. The ends were cut back, 5 bases at V and 0 bases at J, with 8 bases in the middle. This CDR3 has 14 residues. DNA for the CDR3: TGTGCCAGCAGTCTCAGTTATAGCAATCAGCCCCAGCATTTT. This translates into CASSLSYSNQPQHF.

This chain joins TRBV6-1 and TRBJ2-4; D remains ambiguous. The CDR3 covers 13 residues. Germline values: CDR1 MNHNS, CDR2 SASEGT. V lost 10 bases, J lost 0 bases, and 10 bases lay in between. The CDR3 nucleotides are TGTGCCATCCGACCGGGAGCCAAAAACATTCAGTACTTC. Translation: CAIRPGAKNIQYF.